This TCR beta chain is from a study of blood T cell repertoires in COVID-19. Germline CDR1 reads GTSNPN; CDR2 reads SVGIG (reference sequence). The V and J ends lost 0 bases and 2 bases respectively, with 14 bases between them. The length of the CDR3 is 15 residues. Clones were read by immunoSEQ multiplex PCR, and TCRdb kept only the in-frame ones, dropping some. The table has hundreds of thousands of clones, about 88% seen once. This sequence originates from a woman in her 50s who had recovered from COVID-19. Sequences were obtained from PBMCs or T cells enriched from blood (not recorded which). This chain uses TRBV30 with TRBJ2-7; maybe TRBD2 (6 bases). CDR3 residues: CAWSVGGSMPYEQYF. The CDR3 nucleotides are TGTGCCTGGAGTGTTGGGGGGAGTATGCCCTACGAGCAGTACTTC.